What follows is one TCR beta chain and its context. This sample was included in a study of blood T cell repertoires in COVID-19. About the research overall: Donors in the United States, Italy and Spain gave samples during acute or convalescent COVID-19. PBMCs, B-cell-depleted T cells, or T cells were the source of the cDNA or gDNA that made up the material.

As originally analysed: Amplification of reference gene primers provided the estimated nucleated cell counts. Sequencing was performed with immunoSEQ multiplex PCR; in TCRdb, only in-frame clones are kept and a portion is missing. D and trimming were read from the DNA, whereas the V and J calls and clone size are those reported in that table. The profile covers some 160,000 clones, with 84% appearing a single time and 2.5% to 3% taken by the ten largest. Enrollment of patients from Seattle took place during active infection, with longitudinal follow-up. The CDR3 runs 16 residues. The J gene is TRBJ2-5, the V gene TRBV21-1; the listed D gene, TRBD1, was not tested against the DNA. TRBV21-1 is tagged as a pseudogene. Material: peripheral blood. The clonotype comes from a woman older than 75 with COVID-19, enrolled during active disease. The CDR3 nucleotides read TGTGCCAGCAGCAAAGCGCAGGCAGGGTGTGCGGAGACCCAGTACTTC. This encodes CASSKAQAGCAETQYF.